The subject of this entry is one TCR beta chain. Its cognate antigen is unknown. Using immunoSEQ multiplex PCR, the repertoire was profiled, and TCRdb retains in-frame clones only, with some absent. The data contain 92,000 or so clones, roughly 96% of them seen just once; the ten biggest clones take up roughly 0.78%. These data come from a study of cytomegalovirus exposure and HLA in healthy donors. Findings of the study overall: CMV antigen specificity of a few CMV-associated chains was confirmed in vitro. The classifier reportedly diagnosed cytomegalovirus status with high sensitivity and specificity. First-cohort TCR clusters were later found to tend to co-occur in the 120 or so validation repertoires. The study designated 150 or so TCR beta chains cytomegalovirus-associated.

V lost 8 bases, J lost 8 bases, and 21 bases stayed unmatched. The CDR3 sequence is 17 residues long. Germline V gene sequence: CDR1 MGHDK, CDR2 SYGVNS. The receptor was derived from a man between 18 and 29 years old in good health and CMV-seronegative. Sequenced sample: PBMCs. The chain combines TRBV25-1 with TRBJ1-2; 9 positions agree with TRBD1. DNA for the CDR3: TGTGCCAGCCAGGCAGGACAGGGGCGTAACTCCGGGTCGGGCTACACCTTC. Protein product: CASQAGQGRNSGSGYTF.